The entry that follows covers one T cell receptor (beta chain) sequence. The antigen is undetermined. CDR3 length: 11 amino acids. Germline V gene lookup returns CDR1 SEHNR and CDR2 FQNEAQ (reference sequence). Trimming shortened V by 3 bases and J by 3 bases, and 2 bases separated the two germline ends. Sequencing used immunoSEQ multiplex PCR; TCRdb keeps in-frame clones, though not all of them. The table shows around 83,000 clones, with roughly 87% occurring only once. The data were taken from a study of T cells in localized non-small cell lung cancer. General study results and limits: Paired adjacent lung recovered a median around 60 of the top 100 tumor clones. Uninvolved adjacent lung had higher T cell clonality than tumor and all other tissues. Density of T cells in blood, when higher, went with longer overall survival. It remains possible that heterogeneity exists, since only one tumor region was sequenced.

The V and J genes are TRBV7-9 and TRBJ1-1; D gene ambiguous. The source of this sequence is a man aged 40 to 70 with stage I squamous cell lung carcinoma. Here the sequenced sample was peripheral blood, taken before any cancer treatment. The chain's CDR3 is CASSFYTEAFF. The CDR3 region has the DNA TGTGCCAGCAGCTTTTACACTGAAGCTTTCTTT.